This T cell receptor beta chain was documented in a study of CDR3 diversity in severe acne. TCRdb used MiXCR to reprocess the PCR reads, holding one entry per CDR3 protein. The sample records under 95,000 distinct CDR3 sequences, roughly half being singletons. The germline gives CDR1 DFQATT, CDR2 SNEGSKA (reference sequence). V dropped 3 bases and J dropped 2; count of bases not matched to a gene: 4. The CDR3 contains 14 residues. J is TRBJ2-3 and V is TRBV20-1, with 8 nucleotides matching TRBD1. The specimen sequenced was blood. The source of this sequence is a male donor in good health, serving as a control. CDR3 DNA: TGCAGTGCTAGTGCACAGGGGGACACAGATACGCAGTATTTT. Residues: CSASAQGDTDTQYF.